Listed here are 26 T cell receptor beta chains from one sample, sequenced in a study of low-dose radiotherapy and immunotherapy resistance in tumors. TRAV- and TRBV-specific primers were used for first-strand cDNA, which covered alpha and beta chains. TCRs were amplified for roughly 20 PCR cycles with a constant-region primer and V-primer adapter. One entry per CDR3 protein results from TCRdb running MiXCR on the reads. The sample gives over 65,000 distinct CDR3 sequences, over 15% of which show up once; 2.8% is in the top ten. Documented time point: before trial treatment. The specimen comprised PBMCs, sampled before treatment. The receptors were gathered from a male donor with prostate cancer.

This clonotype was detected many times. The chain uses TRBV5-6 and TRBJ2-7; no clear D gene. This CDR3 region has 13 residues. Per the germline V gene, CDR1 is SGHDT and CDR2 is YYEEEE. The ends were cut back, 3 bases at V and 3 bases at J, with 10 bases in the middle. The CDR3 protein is CASSSLDHYEQYF. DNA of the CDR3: TGTGCCAGCAGCTCCCTGGACCACTACGAGCAGTACTTC. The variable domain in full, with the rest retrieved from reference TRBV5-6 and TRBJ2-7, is DAGVTQSPTHLIKTRGQQVTLRCSPKSGHDTVSWYQQALGQGPQFIFQYYEEEERQRGNFPDRFSGHQFPNYSSELNVNALLLGDSALYLCASSSLDHYEQYFGPGTRLTVT.

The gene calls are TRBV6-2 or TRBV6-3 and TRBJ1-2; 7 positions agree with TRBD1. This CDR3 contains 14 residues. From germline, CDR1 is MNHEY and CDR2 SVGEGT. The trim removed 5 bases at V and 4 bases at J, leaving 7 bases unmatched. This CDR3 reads CASSKQGDGYGYTF. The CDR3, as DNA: TGTGCCAGCAGTAAGCAGGGGGACGGCTATGGCTACACCTTC.

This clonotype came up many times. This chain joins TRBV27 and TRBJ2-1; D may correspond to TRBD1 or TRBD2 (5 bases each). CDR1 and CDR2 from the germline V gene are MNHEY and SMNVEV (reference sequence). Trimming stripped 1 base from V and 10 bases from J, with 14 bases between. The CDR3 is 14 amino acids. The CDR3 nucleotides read TGTGCCAGCAGTTTATGGCCACCCCGGGACGAGCAGTTCTTC. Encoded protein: CASSLWPPRDEQFF.

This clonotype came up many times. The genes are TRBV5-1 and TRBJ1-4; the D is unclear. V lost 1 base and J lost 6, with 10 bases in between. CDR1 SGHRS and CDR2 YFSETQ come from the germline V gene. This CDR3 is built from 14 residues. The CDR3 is CASSLYNRDEKLFF. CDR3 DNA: TGCGCCAGCAGCTTGTATAACCGGGATGAAAAACTGTTTTTT.

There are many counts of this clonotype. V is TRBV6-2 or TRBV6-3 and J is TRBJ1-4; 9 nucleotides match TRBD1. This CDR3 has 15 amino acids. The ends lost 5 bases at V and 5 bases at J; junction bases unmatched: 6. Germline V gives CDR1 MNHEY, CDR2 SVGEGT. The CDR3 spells CASSALGTGNEKLFF. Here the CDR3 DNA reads TGTGCCAGCAGTGCTCTCGGGACAGGGAATGAAAAACTGTTTTTT.

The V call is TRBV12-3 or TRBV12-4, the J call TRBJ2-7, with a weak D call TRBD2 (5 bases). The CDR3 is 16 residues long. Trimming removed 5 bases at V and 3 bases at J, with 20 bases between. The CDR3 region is CASSVARGASCYEQYV. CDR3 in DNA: TGTGCCAGCAGTGTTGCCCGAGGTGCTAGCTGCTACGAGCAGTACGTC.

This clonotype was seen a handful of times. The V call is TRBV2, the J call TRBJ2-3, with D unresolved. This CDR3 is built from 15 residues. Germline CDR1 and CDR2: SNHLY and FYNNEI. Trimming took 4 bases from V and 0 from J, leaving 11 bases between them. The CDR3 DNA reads TGTGCCAGCAGTGTATTGGGTTTTAGCACAGATACGCAGTATTTT. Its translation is CASSVLGFSTDTQYF.

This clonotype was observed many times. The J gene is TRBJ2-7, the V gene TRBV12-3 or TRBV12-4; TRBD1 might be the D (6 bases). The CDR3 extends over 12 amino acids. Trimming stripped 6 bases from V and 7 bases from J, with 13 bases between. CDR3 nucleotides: TGTGCCAGCAGCCACAGGGTGGGGGAGCAGTACTTC. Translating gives CASSHRVGEQYF.

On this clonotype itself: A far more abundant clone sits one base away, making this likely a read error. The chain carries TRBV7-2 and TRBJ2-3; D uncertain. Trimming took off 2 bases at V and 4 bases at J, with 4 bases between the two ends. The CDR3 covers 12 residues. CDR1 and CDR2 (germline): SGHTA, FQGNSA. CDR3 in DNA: TGTGCCAGCAGCTTACACGCAGATACGCAGTATTTT. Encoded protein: CASSLHADTQYF.

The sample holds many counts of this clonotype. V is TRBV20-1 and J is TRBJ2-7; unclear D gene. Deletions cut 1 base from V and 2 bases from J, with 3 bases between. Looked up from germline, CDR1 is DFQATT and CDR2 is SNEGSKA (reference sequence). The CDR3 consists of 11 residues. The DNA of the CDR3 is TGCAGTGCTAGAGGGGCCTACGAGCAGTACTTC. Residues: CSARGAYEQYF.

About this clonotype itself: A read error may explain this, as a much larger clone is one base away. CDR3 loop: CSADKREGYQESQYF. In DNA form, the CDR3 reads TGCAGTGCCGACAAGAGGGAGGGGTACCAAGAGTCCCAGTACTTC. The chain combines TRBV20-1 with TRBJ2-5, with 7 bases matching TRBD2. Germline CDR1 reads DFQATT; CDR2 reads SNEGSKA (reference sequence). CDR3 length: 15 residues.

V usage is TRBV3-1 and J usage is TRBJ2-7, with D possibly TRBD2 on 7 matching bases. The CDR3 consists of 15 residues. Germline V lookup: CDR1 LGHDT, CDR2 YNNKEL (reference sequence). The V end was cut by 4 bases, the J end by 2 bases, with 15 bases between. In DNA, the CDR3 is TGTGCCAGCAGCCGAGGGGGGGGGCGCACCTACGAGCAGTACTTC. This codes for CASSRGGGRTYEQYF.

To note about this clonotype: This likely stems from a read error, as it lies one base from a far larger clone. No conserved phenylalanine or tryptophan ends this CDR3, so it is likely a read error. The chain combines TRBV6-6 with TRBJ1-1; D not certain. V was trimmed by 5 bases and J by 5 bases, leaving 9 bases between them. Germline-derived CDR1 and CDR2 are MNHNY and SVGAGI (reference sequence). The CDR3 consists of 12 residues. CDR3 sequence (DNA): TGTGCCAGCAGTGCGTCGAGGACTGAAGCTTTCTCT. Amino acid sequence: CASSASRTEAFS.

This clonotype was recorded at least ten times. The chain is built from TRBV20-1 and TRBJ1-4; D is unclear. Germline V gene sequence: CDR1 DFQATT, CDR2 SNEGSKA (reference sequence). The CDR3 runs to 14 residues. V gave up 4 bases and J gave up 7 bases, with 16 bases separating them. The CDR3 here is CSAKDLRVGEKLFF. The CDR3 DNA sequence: TGCAGTGCTAAAGACCTGCGGGTCGGTGAAAAACTGTTTTTT.

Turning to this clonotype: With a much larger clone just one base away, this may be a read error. Here the CDR3 DNA reads TGTGCCTGCGGGATGACAGGGGGCATGAACACTGAAGCTTTCTTT. It is translated as CACGMTGGMNTEAFF. The chain recombines TRBV7-6 with TRBJ1-1; 10 bases are a match to TRBD1. The length of the CDR3 is 15 residues. Per germline, CDR1 SGHVS and CDR2 FNYEAQ. J was trimmed by 0 bases and V by 11 bases; bases with no gene match: 9.

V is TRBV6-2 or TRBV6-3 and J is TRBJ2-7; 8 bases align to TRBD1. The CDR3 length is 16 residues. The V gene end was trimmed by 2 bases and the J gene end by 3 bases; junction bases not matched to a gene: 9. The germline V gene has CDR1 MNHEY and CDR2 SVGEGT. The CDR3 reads CASSYTDRVVDYEQYF. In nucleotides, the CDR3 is TGTGCCAGCAGTTACACGGACAGGGTAGTGGACTACGAGCAGTACTTC.

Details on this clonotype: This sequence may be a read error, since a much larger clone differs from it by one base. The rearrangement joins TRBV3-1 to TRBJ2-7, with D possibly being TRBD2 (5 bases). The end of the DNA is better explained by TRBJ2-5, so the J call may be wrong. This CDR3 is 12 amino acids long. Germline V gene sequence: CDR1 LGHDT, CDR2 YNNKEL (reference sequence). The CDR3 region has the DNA TGTGCCAGCGGAGGAAGGCTGGAGACCCAGTACTTC. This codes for CASGGRLETQYF.

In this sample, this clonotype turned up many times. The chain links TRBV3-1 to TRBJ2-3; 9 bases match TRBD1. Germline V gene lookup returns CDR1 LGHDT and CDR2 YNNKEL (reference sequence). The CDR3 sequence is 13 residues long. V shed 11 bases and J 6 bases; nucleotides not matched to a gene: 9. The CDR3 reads CAAGQGNGDTQYF. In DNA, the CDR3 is TGTGCCGCGGGACAGGGAAACGGGGATACGCAGTATTTT.

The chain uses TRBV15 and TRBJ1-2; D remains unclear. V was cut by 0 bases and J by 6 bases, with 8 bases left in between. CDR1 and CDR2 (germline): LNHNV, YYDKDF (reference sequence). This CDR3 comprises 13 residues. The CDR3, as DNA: TGTGCCACCAGCAGAGATCGGGAACATGGCTACACCTTC. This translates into CATSRDREHGYTF.

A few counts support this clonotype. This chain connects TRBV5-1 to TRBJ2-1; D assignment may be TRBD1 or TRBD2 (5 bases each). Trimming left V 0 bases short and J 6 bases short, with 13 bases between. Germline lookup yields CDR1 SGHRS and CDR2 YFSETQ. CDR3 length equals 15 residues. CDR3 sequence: CASSLEISGGNEQFF. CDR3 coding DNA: TGCGCCAGCAGCTTGGAAATAAGTGGGGGCAATGAGCAGTTCTTC.

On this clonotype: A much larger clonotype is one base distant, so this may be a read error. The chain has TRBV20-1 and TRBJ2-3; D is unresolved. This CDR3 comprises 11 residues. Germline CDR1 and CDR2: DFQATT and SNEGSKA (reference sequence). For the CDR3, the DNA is TGCAGTGCTCTACCCAGATTGGAGCAGAATTTT. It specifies CSALPRLEQNF.

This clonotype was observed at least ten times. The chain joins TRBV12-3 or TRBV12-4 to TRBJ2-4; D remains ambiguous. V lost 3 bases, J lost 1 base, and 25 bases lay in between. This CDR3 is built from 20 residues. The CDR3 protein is CASSLRPPTYPLLAKNIQYF. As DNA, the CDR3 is TGTGCCAGCAGTTTGCGGCCCCCGACCTACCCCCTATTGGCCAAAAACATTCAGTACTTC.

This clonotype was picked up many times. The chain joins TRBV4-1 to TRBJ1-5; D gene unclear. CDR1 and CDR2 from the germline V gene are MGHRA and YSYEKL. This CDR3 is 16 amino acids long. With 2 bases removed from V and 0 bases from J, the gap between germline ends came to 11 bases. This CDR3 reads CASSQYEEDSNQPQHF. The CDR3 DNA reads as TGCGCCAGCAGCCAATACGAGGAAGATAGCAATCAGCCCCAGCATTTT.

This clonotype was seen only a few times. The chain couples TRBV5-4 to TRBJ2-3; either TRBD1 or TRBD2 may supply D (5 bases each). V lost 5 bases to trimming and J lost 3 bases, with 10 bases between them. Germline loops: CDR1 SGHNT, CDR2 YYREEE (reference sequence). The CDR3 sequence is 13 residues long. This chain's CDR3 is CASRADTTDTQYF. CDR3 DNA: TGTGCCAGCAGAGCGGACACAACAGATACGCAGTATTTT. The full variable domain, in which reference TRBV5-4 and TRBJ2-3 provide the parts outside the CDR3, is ETGVTQSPTHLIKTRGQQVTLRCSSQSGHNTVSWYQQALGQGPQFIFQYYREEENGRGNFPPRFSGLQFPNYSSELNVNALELDDSALYLCASRADTTDTQYFGPGTRLTVL.

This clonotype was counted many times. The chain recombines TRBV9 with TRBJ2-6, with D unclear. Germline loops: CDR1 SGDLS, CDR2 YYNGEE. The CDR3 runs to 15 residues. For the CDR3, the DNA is TGTCAAGTGAGGTTCGTTGCAACTGGGGCCAACGTCCTGACTTTC. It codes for CQVRFVATGANVLTF. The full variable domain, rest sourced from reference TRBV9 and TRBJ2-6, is DSGVTQTPKHLITATGQRVTLRCSPRSGDLSVYWYQQSLDQGLQFLIQYYNGEERAKGNILERFSAQQFPDLHSELNLSSLELGDSALYFCQVRFVATGANVLTFGAGSRLTVL.

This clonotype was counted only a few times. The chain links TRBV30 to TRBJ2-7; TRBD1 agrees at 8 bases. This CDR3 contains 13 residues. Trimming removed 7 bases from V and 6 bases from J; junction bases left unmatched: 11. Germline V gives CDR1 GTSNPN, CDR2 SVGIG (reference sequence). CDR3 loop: CASTGAGTIEQYF. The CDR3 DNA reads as TGTGCCTCGACAGGGGCCGGGACGATCGAGCAGTACTTC.